The rows below give T cell receptor beta chains drawn from one sample of a study of siplizumab effects on memory and regulatory T cells. Sequencing used immunoSEQ multiplex PCR; TCRdb keeps in-frame clones, though not all of them. Found here are tens of thousands of clones, 93% of them singletons; the top ten hold about 5%. The sample taken for sequencing was CD8+ T cells sorted from blood. Receptors were obtained from a human donor in good health. CDR3s leave out the opening cysteine and the closing phenylalanine or tryptophan.

>TRBJ1-2|TRBV10-2
ASSDGVPKRNNGYT
>TRBJ1-1|TRBV21-1
ASSKDRTANTEAF
>TRBJ1-5|TRBV4-1
ASSRGTGGVNQPQH
>TRBJ2-3|TRBV9
ASSESRGGTDTQY
>TRBJ2-2|TRBV11-2
ASSLAAGGELF
>TRBJ1-4|TRBV13
ASSTRRGHGSTNEKLF
>TRBJ1-2|TRBV21-1
ASMDRWRGYT
>TRBJ2-1|TRBV11-1
ASSFDVSYNEQF
>TRBJ1-1|TRBV19
ASSIIMTGDTEAF
>TRBJ1-2|TRBV9
ASSVANAGYGYT
>TRBJ1-1|TRBV6-5
ASSYTENTEAF
>TRBJ2-7|TRBV9
ASSVGLISSYEQY
>TRBJ2-7|TRBV19
ASSIGAGSHEQY
>TRBJ2-7|TRBV27
ATSYRGSYEQY
>TRBJ2-2|TRBV19
ATGGGTGELF
>TRBJ1-5|TRBV6-5
ASSYSPLDQPQH
>TRBJ2-3|TRBV27
ASRTGSTDTQY
>TRBJ2-7|TRBV28
ASGPGSYEQY
>TRBJ2-7|TRBV27
ASSLNPRSYEQY
>TRBJ2-7|TRBV27
ASSLSSGYEQY
>TRBJ2-1|TRBV19
ASSMFPSGDNEQF
>TRBJ2-3|TRBV2
ASISGDSTDTQY
>TRBJ2-2|TRBV12-5
ASGSQGDTGELF
>TRBJ1-2|TRBV5-4
ASSFLTGWVYT
>TRBJ2-7|TRBV6-1
ASSEVSGTSYEQY
>TRBJ2-7|TRBV27
ASGNILSGSQGWNSYEQY
>TRBJ2-5|TRBV4-1
ASSQVSGGETQY
>TRBJ1-6|TRBV7-6
ASSLDPTGTVNSPLH
>TRBJ2-1|TRBV6-5
ASSYSSVYNEQF
>TRBJ1-5|TRBV7-8
AGSPGTGVSQPQH
>TRBJ2-3|TRBV4-3
ASSQDRLASTDTQY
>TRBJ2-2|TRBV5-6
ASSFDRYYDTGELF
>TRBJ2-6|TRBV4-2
ASSQLAGAGANVLT
>TRBJ2-5|TRBV11-2
ASSLSRVEETQY
>TRBJ2-2|TRBV9
ASRKLGGELF
>TRBJ1-5|TRBV27
ASSGTGGRSNQPQH
>TRBJ2-7|TRBV18
ASSPVNSYEQY
>TRBJ2-3|TRBV30
AWSQGLAADTQY
>TRBJ2-7|TRBV5-4
ASSTGLAVYEQY
>TRBJ1-2|TRBV27
ASSLQGAGYGYT
>TRBJ1-4|TRBV5-6
ASGQGDEKLF
>TRBJ2-1|TRBV9
ASSVRGDEQF
>TRBJ2-1|TRBV10-2
ASRWGATEQF
>TRBJ1-1|TRBV6-5
ASSGNMNTEAF
>TRBJ2-7|TRBV5-1
ASSPGTSGGYEQY
>TRBJ1-5|TRBV9
ASSETGVNQPQH
>TRBJ2-2|TRBV11-2
ASSPDTNTGELF
>TRBJ2-3|TRBV7-6
ASSSSVGGGTDTQY